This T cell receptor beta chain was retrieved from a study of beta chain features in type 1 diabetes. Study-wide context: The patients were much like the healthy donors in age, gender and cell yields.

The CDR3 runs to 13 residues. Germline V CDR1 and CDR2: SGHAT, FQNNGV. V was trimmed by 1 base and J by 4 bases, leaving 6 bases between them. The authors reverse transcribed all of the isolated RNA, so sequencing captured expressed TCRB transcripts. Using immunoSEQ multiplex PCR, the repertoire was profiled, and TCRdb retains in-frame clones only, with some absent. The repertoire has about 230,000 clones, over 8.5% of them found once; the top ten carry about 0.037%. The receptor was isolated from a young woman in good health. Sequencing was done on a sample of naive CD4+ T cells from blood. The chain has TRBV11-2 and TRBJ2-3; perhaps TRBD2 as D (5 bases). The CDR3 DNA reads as TGTGCCAGCAGCTTAGCTAGCCCAGATACGCAGTATTTT. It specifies CASSLASPDTQYF.